This T cell receptor (beta chain) was captured in a study of T cell responses to AZD1222 COVID-19 vaccine. General study findings and limits: Epitopes outside B.1.351 and B.1.1.7 mutated regions reportedly drew nearly half of spike TCRs.

V dropped 4 bases and J dropped 6; count of bases not matched to a gene: 8. Germline assignment: CDR1 MNHEY and CDR2 SVGEGT. The CDR3 covers 14 residues. TCRdb keeps only in-frame clones here, not all; method: immunoSEQ multiplex PCR. Seen here are fewer than 150,000 clones, around nine tenths observed once, and the top ten hold 3.4%. Remarks on this clone: The antigen remains unidentified.

Specimen: peripheral blood, collected on day 0 of AZD1222 vaccination. This chain joins TRBV6-2 or TRBV6-3 and TRBJ2-7; 8 bases agree with TRBD2. This clonotype was sampled from an adult in good health. CDR3 bases: TGTGCCAGCAGTTCAATACTAGCGGTTGGCGAGCAGTACTTC. Amino acid sequence: CASSSILAVGEQYF.